This T cell receptor beta chain emerged from a study of T cells after yellow fever vaccination. The germline CDR1 and CDR2 sequences are MNHEY and SMNVEV (reference sequence). This CDR3 has 18 residues. V shed 7 bases, J shed 5 bases, and the junction held 21 bases outside the gene matches. TCRdb itself ran the 5' RACE reads through MiXCR, one entry per CDR3 protein. The sample records approximately 300,000 distinct CDR3 sequences, around 10% being singletons. This clonotype was seen a handful of times. This chain joins TRBV27 and TRBJ2-5, with 8 bases identical to TRBD1. This TCR derives from a man in his late teens or twenties who received the YFV17D yellow fever vaccine. Material: CD4+ T cells sorted from PBMCs, obtained 45 days after the yellow fever booster vaccination. This chain's CDR3 is CASNLTVCWTGWRETQYF. The CDR3 coding sequence is TGTGCCAGCAACCTTACGGTCTGTTGGACAGGGTGGAGGGAGACCCAGTACTTC.